These 5 T cell receptor beta chains were sequenced from one sample in a study of response to subunit inactivated influenza vaccine. One entry per CDR3 protein, called by TCRdb with MiXCR from the RT-PCR reads. The data show 630,000 or so distinct CDR3 sequences, with 15% to 17% seen just once and around 10% held by the top ten. The material sequenced was PBMCs from blood, taken 11 to 12 days after vaccination. These receptors were taken from a man between 45 and 60 years old who received an inactivated influenza vaccine.

This clonotype was recorded a few times. The J gene is TRBJ2-7, the V gene TRBV20-1; 8 bases line up with TRBD1. This CDR3 contains 14 residues. J was trimmed by 5 bases and V by 6 bases; bases with no gene match: 12. Germline V CDR1 and CDR2: DFQATT, SNEGSKA (reference sequence). CDR3 nucleotide sequence: TGCAGTGCCGACAGGGGTGCAGGGGAAAACGAGCAGTACTTC. It translates to CSADRGAGENEQYF.

This clonotype has just a few counts. One end of the junction varies from germline; a read error may be responsible. The chain is built from TRBV5-1 and TRBJ1-3, with 7 positions matching TRBD1. This CDR3 spans 15 amino acids. Germline V gene data show CDR1 as SGHRS and CDR2 as YFSETQ. This chain's CDR3 is CASSLGQQPGNTIYF. In DNA form, the CDR3 reads TGCGCCAGCAGTTTGGGACAGCAGCCTGGAAACACCATATATTTT.

In this sample, this clonotype turned up a few times. Lacking the conserved final phenylalanine or tryptophan, this CDR3 likely reflects a read error. The limits of the CDR3 on the DNA are not certain, so only TCRdb's listed CDR3 is given. The rearrangement links TRBV20-1 to TRBJ2-3; the D call in the table, TRBD1, was not verified against the DNA. The CDR3 region is 11 residues in length, termini included. Germline CDR1 is DFQATT and CDR2 is SNEGSKA (reference sequence). The CDR3 reads CSARAPDAAFL.

V gene TRBV6-1 combines with J gene TRBJ2-7; D is perhaps TRBD1 or TRBD2 (5 bases each). The germline CDR1 and CDR2 sequences are MNHNS and SASEGT. V lost 6 bases, J lost 1 base, and 22 bases lay in between. The CDR3 covers 17 residues. The CDR3 spells CASSRYPPRGASYEQYF. The CDR3 DNA sequence: TGTGCCAGCAGCCGATACCCCCCACGAGGGGCTTCCTACGAGCAGTACTTC.

Ten or more counts support this clonotype. The chain employs TRBV10-3 and TRBJ2-3, with D uncertain. This CDR3 is 12 amino acids long. The ends were cut back, 6 bases at V and 3 bases at J, with 7 bases in the middle. Germline lookup yields CDR1 ENHRY and CDR2 SYGVKD. CDR3 sequence reads: CAISQETDTQYF. The CDR3 nucleotides read TGTGCCATCAGCCAAGAAACAGATACGCAGTATTTT.